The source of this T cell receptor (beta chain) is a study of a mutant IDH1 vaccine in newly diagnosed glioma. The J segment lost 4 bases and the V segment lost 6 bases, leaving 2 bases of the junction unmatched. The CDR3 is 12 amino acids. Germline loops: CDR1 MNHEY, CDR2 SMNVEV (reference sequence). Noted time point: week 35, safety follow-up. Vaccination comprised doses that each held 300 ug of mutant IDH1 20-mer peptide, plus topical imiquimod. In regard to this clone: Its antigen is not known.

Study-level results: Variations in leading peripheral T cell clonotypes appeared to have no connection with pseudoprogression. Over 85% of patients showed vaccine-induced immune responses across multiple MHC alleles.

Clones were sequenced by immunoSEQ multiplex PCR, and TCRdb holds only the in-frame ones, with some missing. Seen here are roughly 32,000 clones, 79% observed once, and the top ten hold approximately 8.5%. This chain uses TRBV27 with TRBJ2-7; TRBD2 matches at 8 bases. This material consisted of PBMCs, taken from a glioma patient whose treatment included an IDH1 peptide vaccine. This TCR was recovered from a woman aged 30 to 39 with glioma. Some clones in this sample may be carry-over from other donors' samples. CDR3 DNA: TGTGCCAGCAGCGGGAGGGGGTACGAGCAGTACTTC. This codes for CASSGRGYEQYF.